These 29 T cell receptor beta chains came from one sample sequenced in a study of memory CD4+ T cells and cytomegalovirus serostatus. This table comes from immunoSEQ multiplex PCR, and its TCRdb copy is limited to in-frame clones, with some not included. Of 56,000 or so clones detected, 60% to 85% appear once; the ten largest clones hold around 0.58%. Single viable CD3+CD4+CD8-CD45RO+ cells were sorted as the memory CD4+ T cells. Specimen: memory CD4+ T cells from blood. Every receptor here comes from an adult in good health and CMV-seronegative. Some clones in this sample may be carry-over from other donors' samples.

The CDR3 sequence is CASSLGWAGGFSNYGYTF. For the CDR3, the DNA is TGTGCCAGCAGCTTAGGGTGGGCAGGGGGATTTTCTAACTATGGCTACACCTTC. This chain links TRBV7-2 with TRBJ1-2; the match to TRBD1 covers 7 bases. The junction had 11 bases not matched to a gene; V was cut back by 1 base and J by 0 bases. The CDR3 loop spans 18 amino acids. Germline assignment: CDR1 SGHTA and CDR2 FQGNSA. Supplemented by reference TRBV7-2 and TRBJ1-2, the full variable domain reads GAGVSQSPSNKVTEKGKDVELRCDPISGHTALYWYRQSLGQGLEFLIYFQGNSAPDKSGLPSDRFSAERTGGSVSTLTIQRTQQEDSAVYLCASSLGWAGGFSNYGYTFGSGTRLTVV.

The chain joins TRBV7-8 to TRBJ2-7, with a possible D match to TRBD2 (7 bases). CDR3 length: 16 amino acids. The germline gives CDR1 SGHVS, CDR2 FQNEAQ. Trimming pared 5 bases from V and 2 bases from J, leaving 19 bases between. The CDR3 DNA follows: TGTGCCAGCAGCCCTCGGTGGGGGCGGGGGACCTACGAGCAGTACTTC. As protein: CASSPRWGRGTYEQYF.

The chain carries TRBV4-3 and TRBJ1-1; possibly TRBD1 for D (5 bases). Trimming left V 0 bases short and J 1 base short, with 6 bases between. The CDR3 length is 14 residues. Per the germline V gene, CDR1 is LGHNA and CDR2 is YSLEER. This CDR3 reads CASSQERGNTEAFF. In DNA, the CDR3 is TGCGCCAGCAGCCAAGAAAGGGGGAACACTGAAGCTTTCTTT.

The chain recombines TRBV29-1 with TRBJ2-2, with 9 bases matching TRBD2. The CDR3 consists of 14 residues. The junction had 6 bases not matched to a gene; V was cut back by 7 bases and J by 3 bases. Germline V gene lookup returns CDR1 SQVTM and CDR2 ANQGSEA. CDR3 residues: CSASSGIHTGELFF. CDR3 DNA: TGCAGCGCTTCTAGCGGGATTCACACCGGGGAGCTGTTTTTT.

This clone has only one observation. The CDR3 loop is CASSLGVGEGEETQYF. CDR3 bases: TGCGCCAGCAGCTTGGGAGTAGGGGAAGGGGAAGAGACCCAGTACTTC. The chain joins TRBV5-1 to TRBJ2-5, with D possibly being TRBD1 (5 bases). V lost 0 bases and J lost 3, with 15 bases in between. Germline V CDR1 and CDR2: SGHRS, YFSETQ. The CDR3 spans 16 residues.

The V and J genes are TRBV12-5 and TRBJ2-5; a weak D match, TRBD2 (6 bases). Germline CDR1 reads LGHNT; CDR2 reads FRNRAP. V lost 6 bases to trimming and J lost 1 base, with 15 bases between them. CDR3 length equals 15 residues. The CDR3 is CASGEGPKGQETQYF. As DNA, the CDR3 is TGTGCTAGTGGGGAGGGACCGAAGGGCCAAGAGACCCAGTACTTC.

This clone was observed a handful of times. V is TRBV6-5 and J is TRBJ2-7, with 8 bases lining up with TRBD2. This CDR3 contains 15 residues. The germline V gene encodes CDR1 MNHEY and CDR2 SVGAGI. V shed 3 bases and J 2 bases; nucleotides not matched to a gene: 6. This chain's CDR3 is CASSYGREVAYEQYF. The DNA of the CDR3 is TGTGCCAGCAGTTATGGGCGGGAGGTCGCCTACGAGCAGTACTTC.

This chain links TRBV11-2 with TRBJ2-7, with D uncertain. This CDR3 has 14 residues. V dropped 5 bases and J dropped 5 bases, with 16 bases sitting between them. The germline V gene has CDR1 SGHAT and CDR2 FQNNGV. CDR3 bases: TGTGCCAGCAGCCCCGGCAGCTCCCGGGACGAGCAGTACTTC. Amino acid sequence: CASSPGSSRDEQYF.

The gene calls are TRBV6-4 and TRBJ1-2, with a weak D call TRBD1 (6 bases). Germline V gives CDR1 MRHNA, CDR2 SNTAGT. The germline V and J ends were trimmed by 4 bases and 3 bases, with 15 bases remaining between them. The CDR3 is 15 amino acids. CDR3 sequence (DNA): TGTGCCAGCAGTGTGTCGGCCAGGGGTGACTATGGCTACACCTTC. This translates into CASSVSARGDYGYTF.

There are a few counts of this clone. The gene calls are TRBV5-1 and TRBJ1-4; D gene uncertain. Germline values: CDR1 SGHRS, CDR2 YFSETQ. CDR3 length: 12 amino acids. Trimming took 0 bases from V and 8 from J, leaving 5 bases between them. The CDR3 region has the DNA TGCGCCAGCAGCTTGGGAGGCGAAAAACTGTTTTTT. Translated, it gives CASSLGGEKLFF.

The rearrangement joins TRBV18 to TRBJ2-7, with D possibly being TRBD1 (5 bases). Deletions cut 2 bases from V and 5 bases from J, with 10 bases between. This CDR3 is built from 13 residues. Germline V gene sequence: CDR1 KGHSH, CDR2 LQKENI. The CDR3 region is CASSPGQGDEQYF. In DNA form, the CDR3 reads TGTGCCAGCTCACCAGGGCAAGGGGACGAGCAGTACTTC.

This clone was found a few times. V is TRBV16 and J is TRBJ1-1, with 10 bases aligning to TRBD1. The CDR3 consists of 18 residues. V was clipped by 2 bases and J by 5 bases; unmatched bases: 14. The germline gives CDR1 KGHSY, CDR2 FQNENV. As DNA, the CDR3 is TGTGCCAGCAGCCAAATCGGGGGACAGGGGAGAGCAGAAACTGAAGCTTTCTTT. Amino acids: CASSQIGGQGRAETEAFF.

The rearrangement links TRBV30 to TRBJ2-1; TRBD2 matches at 11 bases. The CDR3 runs 14 residues. The ends lost 6 bases at V and 10 bases at J; junction bases unmatched: 11. CDR1 is GTSNPN and CDR2 is SVGIG in the germline V gene (reference sequence). CDR3 sequence (DNA): TGTGCCTGTTCCGTACTAGCGGGAGTAGGGGAGCAGTTCTTC. It encodes CACSVLAGVGEQFF.

The chain recombines TRBV7-9 with TRBJ2-5; 13 bases agree with TRBD2. Trimming removed 1 base from V and 0 bases from J; junction bases left unmatched: 2. Germline-derived CDR1 and CDR2 are SEHNR and FQNEAQ (reference sequence). This CDR3 has 17 residues. This CDR3 reads CASSLGGTSGNQETQYF. CDR3 DNA: TGTGCCAGCAGCTTAGGCGGGACTAGCGGGAACCAAGAGACCCAGTACTTC.

This clone has a single count. The V gene is TRBV7-2, the J gene TRBJ1-2; 9 nucleotides match TRBD1. This CDR3 is 16 amino acids long. The germline CDR1 and CDR2 sequences are SGHTA and FQGNSA. Unmatched junction bases numbered 8, after V lost 2 bases and J lost 4 bases. Written as DNA, the CDR3 is TGTGCCAGCAGCTTAAGCGGACAGGGGATGTTCTATGGCTACACCTTC. Residues: CASSLSGQGMFYGYTF.

The chain employs TRBV12-5 and TRBJ2-2, with TRBD1 identical over 7 bases. Trimming took 5 bases from V and 6 from J; bases not matched to a gene: 9. CDR3 length equals 15 residues. Germline V gene sequence: CDR1 LGHNT, CDR2 FRNRAP. Here the CDR3 reads CASGPPGQIPGELFF. The CDR3 DNA follows: TGTGCTAGTGGTCCACCGGGACAGATCCCCGGGGAGCTGTTTTTT. Complete variable domain (other parts from reference TRBV12-5 and TRBJ2-2): DARVTQTPRHKVTEMGQEVTMRCQPILGHNTVFWYRQTMMQGLELLAYFRNRAPLDDSGMPKDRFSAEMPDATLATLKIQPSEPRDSAVYFCASGPPGQIPGELFFGEGSRLTVL.

This clone was counted a few times. The chain has TRBV10-3 and TRBJ1-6; a weak D match, TRBD1 (5 bases). The CDR3 runs 14 residues. Germline lookup yields CDR1 ENHRY and CDR2 SYGVKD. V lost 8 bases, J lost 10 bases, and 18 bases lay in between. CDR3: CAISPGQSRSPLHF. Written as DNA, the CDR3 is TGTGCCATCTCCCCTGGACAAAGTCGGTCACCCCTCCACTTT.

The rearrangement joins TRBV28 to TRBJ2-1, with D unresolved. Germline values: CDR1 MDHEN, CDR2 SYDVKM. CDR3 length: 12 amino acids. Trimming cost V 3 bases and J 15 bases, with 15 bases left between them. CDR3 DNA: TGTGCCAGCAGTTTGCCGGGTCTTGCCCGGTTCTTC. It specifies CASSLPGLARFF.

The J gene is TRBJ2-3, the V gene TRBV7-3; D might be TRBD2 (7 bases). V was trimmed by 0 bases and J by 8 bases, leaving 21 bases between them. Germline CDR1 and CDR2: SGHTA and FQGTGA. There are 17 residues in the CDR3. The CDR3 region is CASSLTTGEGRGGTQYF. In nucleotides, the CDR3 is TGTGCCAGCAGCTTAACGACGGGGGAGGGCCGAGGGGGTACGCAGTATTTT.

The V gene is TRBV19, the J gene TRBJ1-1; no clear D gene. Trimming pared 4 bases from V and 2 bases from J, leaving 14 bases between. From germline, CDR1 is LNHDA and CDR2 SQIVND (reference sequence). The CDR3 length is 15 residues. The CDR3 reads CASSTTTGTNTEAFF. In nucleotides, the CDR3 is TGTGCCAGTAGTACTACTACGGGAACTAACACTGAAGCTTTCTTT.

V gene TRBV28 combines with J gene TRBJ1-1, with 7 bases matching TRBD1. Germline V gives CDR1 MDHEN, CDR2 SYDVKM. The V gene end was trimmed by 5 bases and the J gene end by 4 bases; junction bases not matched to a gene: 7. The CDR3 extends over 14 amino acids. DNA for the CDR3: TGTGCCAGCAGTGCCCCGGGACAGTTCACTGAAGCTTTCTTT. Translating it yields CASSAPGQFTEAFF.

The rearrangement joins TRBV5-6 to TRBJ2-3, with 15 bases aligning to TRBD2. Germline CDR1 and CDR2: SGHDT and YYEEEE. V dropped 2 bases and J dropped 9; count of bases not matched to a gene: 7. CDR3 length: 16 residues. The CDR3 bases are TGTGCCAGCAGCTTTGGACTAGCGGGGGGGCCCCAAACGCAGTATTTT. Protein sequence: CASSFGLAGGPQTQYF.

The chain joins TRBV2 to TRBJ1-4; the D gene is possibly TRBD1 (5 bases). V lost 4 bases, J lost 7 bases, and 19 bases lay in between. The CDR3 is 16 amino acids. Germline loops: CDR1 SNHLY, CDR2 FYNNEI. CDR3 nucleotides: TGTGCCAGCAGTGGGAGCGATCAGGGTTGGGGTGAAAAACTGTTTTTT. Residues: CASSGSDQGWGEKLFF. The full variable domain, in which reference TRBV2 and TRBJ1-4 provide the parts outside the CDR3, is EPEVTQTPSHQVTQMGQEVILRCVPISNHLYFYWYRQILGQKVEFLVSFYNNEISEKSEIFDDQFSVERPDGSNFTLKIRSTKLEDSAMYFCASSGSDQGWGEKLFFGSGTQLSVL.

This clone has only a few counts. The CDR3 protein is CASMGQGTNTGELFF. CDR3 nucleotide sequence: TGTGCCAGCATGGGACAGGGAACGAACACCGGGGAGCTGTTTTTT. V and J are TRBV2 and TRBJ2-2, with 9 bases that match TRBD1. J gave up 0 bases and V 7 bases, and 3 bases lay outside the gene matches. Germline loops: CDR1 SNHLY, CDR2 FYNNEI. CDR3 length: 15 residues.

V is TRBV30 and J is TRBJ1-5, with D hard to call. V lost 0 bases and J 0 bases, leaving 9 bases between the germline ends. CDR3 length: 15 residues. Looked up from germline, CDR1 is GTSNPN and CDR2 is SVGIG (reference sequence). In DNA form, the CDR3 reads TGTGCCTGGAGTGTAGCAGATTATAGCAATCAGCCCCAGCATTTT. Translation gives CAWSVADYSNQPQHF.

This clone was picked up a small number of times. CDR3 sequence reads: CSVGSGASLNYGYTF. CDR3 in DNA: TGCAGCGTTGGTTCAGGGGCATCACTTAACTATGGCTACACCTTC. The chain links TRBV29-1 to TRBJ1-2, with D perhaps TRBD1 (6 bases). Germline V gene sequence: CDR1 SQVTM, CDR2 ANQGSEA. V gave up 4 bases and J gave up 1 base, with 16 bases separating them. The CDR3 has 15 amino acids.

J is TRBJ1-5 and V is TRBV19; D is perhaps TRBD1 (5 bases). In germline, CDR1 is LNHDA, CDR2 SQIVND (reference sequence). The CDR3 loop spans 17 amino acids. The V end lost 7 bases, the J end lost 1 base, and 20 bases lay between the germline ends. The CDR3 sequence is CASTMAGGGGSNQPQHF. The CDR3 DNA sequence: TGTGCCAGTACCATGGCCGGTGGGGGAGGAAGCAATCAGCCCCAGCATTTT.

There are a few counts of this clone. The chain links TRBV19 to TRBJ2-6; TRBD1 is a possible D gene (6 bases). The CDR3 is 17 residues long. Germline assignment: CDR1 LNHDA and CDR2 SQIVND (reference sequence). Trimming cost V 6 bases and J 0 bases, with 15 bases left between them. The CDR3 loop is CASRRDRSLSGANVLTF. CDR3 DNA sequence: TGTGCCAGTAGGAGAGACAGGTCCCTCTCTGGGGCCAACGTCCTGACTTTC.

The rearrangement joins TRBV4-1 to TRBJ2-3; D gene uncertain. The ends were cut back, 10 bases at V and 3 bases at J, with 17 bases in the middle. The germline CDR1 and CDR2 sequences are MGHRA and YSYEKL. The CDR3 is 14 residues long. The CDR3 sequence: CATVDSLGTDTQYF. CDR3 nucleotide sequence: TGCGCCACCGTAGACTCTCTCGGGACAGATACGCAGTATTTT.